This TCR beta chain was recorded in a study of T cells after yellow fever vaccination. Germline values: CDR1 SEHNR, CDR2 FQNEAQ (reference sequence). This CDR3 region has 15 residues. V was clipped by 5 bases and J by 11 bases, with 21 bases between them. It was through 5'RACE template switching that TCR cDNA was made, with a universal primer site and UMIs added. Using its own MiXCR run on the 5' RACE reads, TCRdb lists one record per CDR3 protein. The data contain some 320,000 distinct CDR3 sequences, around 10% of them singletons. The V call is TRBV7-9, the J call TRBJ1-4; D unresolved. The sequence derives from a man younger than 30 who received the YFV17D yellow fever vaccine. Sequenced material: CD4+ T cells sorted from PBMCs, taken 5 days after the yellow fever booster vaccination. In nucleotides, the CDR3 is TGTGCCAGCAGCCTCGCCACCCAGACCGCGAGGAAACTGTTTTTT. Encoded protein: CASSLATQTARKLFF.